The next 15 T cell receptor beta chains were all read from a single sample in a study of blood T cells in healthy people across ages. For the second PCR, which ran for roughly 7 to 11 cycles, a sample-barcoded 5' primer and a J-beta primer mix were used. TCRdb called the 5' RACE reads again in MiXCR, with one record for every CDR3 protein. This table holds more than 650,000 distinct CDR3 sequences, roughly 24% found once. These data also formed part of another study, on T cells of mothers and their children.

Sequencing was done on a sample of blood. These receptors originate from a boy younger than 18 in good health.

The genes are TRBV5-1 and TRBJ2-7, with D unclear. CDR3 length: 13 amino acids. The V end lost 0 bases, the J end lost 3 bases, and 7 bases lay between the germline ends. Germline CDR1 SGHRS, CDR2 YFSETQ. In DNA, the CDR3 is TGCGCCAGCAGCTTGGATGGTGTCTACGAGCAGTACTTC. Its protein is CASSLDGVYEQYF.

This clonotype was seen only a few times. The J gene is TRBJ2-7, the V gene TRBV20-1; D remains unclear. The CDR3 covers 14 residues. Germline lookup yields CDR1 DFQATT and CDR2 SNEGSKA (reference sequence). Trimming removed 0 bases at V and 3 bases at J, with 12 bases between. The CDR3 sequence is CSARDPTVYYEQYF. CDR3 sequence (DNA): TGCAGTGCTAGAGACCCGACCGTTTACTACGAGCAGTACTTC.

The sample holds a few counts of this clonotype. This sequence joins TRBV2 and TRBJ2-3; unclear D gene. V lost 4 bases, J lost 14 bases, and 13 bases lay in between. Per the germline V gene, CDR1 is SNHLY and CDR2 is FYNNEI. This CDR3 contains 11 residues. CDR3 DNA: TGTGCCAGCAGTGCTGTGTTGGTGGGGTATTTT. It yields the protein CASSAVLVGYF. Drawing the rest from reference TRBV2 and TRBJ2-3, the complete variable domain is EPEVTQTPSHQVTQMGQEVILRCVPISNHLYFYWYRQILGQKVEFLVSFYNNEISEKSEIFDDQFSVERPDGSNFTLKIRSTKLEDSAMYFCASSAVLVGYFGPGTRLTVL.

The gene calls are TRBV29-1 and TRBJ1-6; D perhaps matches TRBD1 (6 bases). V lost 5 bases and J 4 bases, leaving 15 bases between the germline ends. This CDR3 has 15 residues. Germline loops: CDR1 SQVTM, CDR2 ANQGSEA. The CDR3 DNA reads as TGCAGCGTTAAGACAGGTTTTTATTATAATTCACCCCTCCACTTT. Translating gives CSVKTGFYYNSPLHF.

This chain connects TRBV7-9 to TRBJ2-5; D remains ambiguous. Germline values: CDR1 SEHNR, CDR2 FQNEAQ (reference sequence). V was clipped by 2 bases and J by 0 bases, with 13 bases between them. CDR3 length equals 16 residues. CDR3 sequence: CASSLYGNTNQETQYF. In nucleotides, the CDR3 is TGTGCCAGCAGCTTATATGGCAACACGAACCAAGAGACCCAGTACTTC.

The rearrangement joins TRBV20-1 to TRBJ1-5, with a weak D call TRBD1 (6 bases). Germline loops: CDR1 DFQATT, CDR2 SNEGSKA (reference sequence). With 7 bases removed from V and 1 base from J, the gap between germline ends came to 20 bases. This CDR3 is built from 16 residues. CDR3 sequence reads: CSVPRRDQGSNQPQHF. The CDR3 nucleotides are TGCAGTGTCCCCCGGAGAGACCAGGGGAGCAATCAGCCCCAGCATTTT.

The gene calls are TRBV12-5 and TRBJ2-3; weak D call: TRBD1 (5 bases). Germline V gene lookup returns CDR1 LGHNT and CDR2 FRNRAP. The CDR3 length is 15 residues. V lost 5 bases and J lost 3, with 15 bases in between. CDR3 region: CASGLTASSTDTQYF. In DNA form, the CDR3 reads TGTGCTAGTGGTCTGACAGCCTCTAGTACAGATACGCAGTATTTT.

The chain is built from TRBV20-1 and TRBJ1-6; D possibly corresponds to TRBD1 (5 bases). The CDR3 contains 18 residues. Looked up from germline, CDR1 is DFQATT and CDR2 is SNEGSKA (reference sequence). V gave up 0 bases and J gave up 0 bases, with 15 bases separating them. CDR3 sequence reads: CSARDHRKGSSYNSPLHF. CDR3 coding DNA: TGCAGTGCTAGAGATCATCGAAAGGGGAGCTCCTATAATTCACCCCTCCACTTT.

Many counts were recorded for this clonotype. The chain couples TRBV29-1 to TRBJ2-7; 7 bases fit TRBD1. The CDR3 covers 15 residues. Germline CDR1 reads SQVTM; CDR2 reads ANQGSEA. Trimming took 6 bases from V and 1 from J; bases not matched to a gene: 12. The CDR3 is CSVLKLTGTSYEQYF. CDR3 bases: TGCAGCGTCCTAAAATTGACAGGGACATCCTACGAGCAGTACTTC.

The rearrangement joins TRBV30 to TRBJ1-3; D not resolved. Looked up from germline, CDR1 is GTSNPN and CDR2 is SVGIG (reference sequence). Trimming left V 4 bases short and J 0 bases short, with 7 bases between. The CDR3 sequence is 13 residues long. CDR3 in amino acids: CAWIPSSGNTIYF. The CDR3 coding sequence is TGTGCCTGGATCCCGAGCTCTGGAAACACCATATATTTT. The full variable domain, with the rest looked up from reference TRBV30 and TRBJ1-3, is SQTIHQWPATLVQPVGSPLSLECTVEGTSNPNLYWYRQAAGRGLQLLFYSVGIGQISSEVPQNLSASRPQDRQFILSSKKLLLSDSGFYLCAWIPSSGNTIYFGEGSWLTVV.

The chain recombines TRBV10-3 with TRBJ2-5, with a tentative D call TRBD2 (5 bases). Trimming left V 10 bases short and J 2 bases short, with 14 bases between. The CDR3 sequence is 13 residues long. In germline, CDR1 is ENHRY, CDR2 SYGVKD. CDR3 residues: CATLDGKQETQYF. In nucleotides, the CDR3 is TGTGCCACCCTGGACGGGAAACAAGAGACCCAGTACTTC.

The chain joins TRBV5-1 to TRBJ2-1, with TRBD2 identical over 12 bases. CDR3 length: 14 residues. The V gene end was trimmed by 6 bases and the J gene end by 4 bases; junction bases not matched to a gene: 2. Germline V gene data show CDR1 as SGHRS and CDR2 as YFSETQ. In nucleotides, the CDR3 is TGCGCCAGCACCACTAGCGGGGGGTACAATGAGCAGTTCTTC. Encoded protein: CASTTSGGYNEQFF. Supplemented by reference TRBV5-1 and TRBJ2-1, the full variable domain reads KAGVTQTPRYLIKTRGQQVTLSCSPISGHRSVSWYQQTPGQGLQFLFEYFSETQRNKGNFPGRFSGRQFSNSRSEMNVSTLELGDSALYLCASTTSGGYNEQFFGPGTRLTVL.

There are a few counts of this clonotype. Here the CDR3 reads CASSWGGPSYTGELFF. The CDR3 coding sequence is TGCGCCAGCAGCTGGGGGGGACCCTCGTACACCGGGGAGCTGTTTTTT. This rearrangement joins TRBV5-1 to TRBJ2-2; 7 bases align to TRBD2. This CDR3 is built from 16 residues. V lost 3 bases to trimming and J lost 3 bases; unmatched junction nucleotides: 8. CDR1 and CDR2 from the germline V gene are SGHRS and YFSETQ.

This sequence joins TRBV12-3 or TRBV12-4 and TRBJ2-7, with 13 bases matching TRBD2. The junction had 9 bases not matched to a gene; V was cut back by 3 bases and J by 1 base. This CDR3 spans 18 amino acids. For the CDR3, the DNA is TGTGCCAGCAGTTTTCCGACTAGCGGGGGGACGGAATCCTACGAGCAGTACTTC. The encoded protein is CASSFPTSGGTESYEQYF.

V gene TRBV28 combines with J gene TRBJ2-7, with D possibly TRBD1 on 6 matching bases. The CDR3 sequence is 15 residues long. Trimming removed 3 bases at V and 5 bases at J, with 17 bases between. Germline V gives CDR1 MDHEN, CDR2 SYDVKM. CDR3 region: CASSFTRTASDEQYF. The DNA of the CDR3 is TGTGCCAGCAGTTTTACCCGGACAGCCTCGGACGAGCAGTACTTC.